The source of this T cell receptor (beta chain) is a study of T cells after yellow fever vaccination. Study-wide points: Once the booster was given, most primary-vaccination clones reappeared, at approximately 97% for CD4 and roughly 90% for CD8. It was a small share of clonotypes that appeared in both CD4 and CD8 compartments.

The table lists this clonotype with many counts. Antigen specificity is unknown. From germline, CDR1 is ENHRY and CDR2 SYGVKD. Trimming took 5 bases from V and 4 from J, leaving 14 bases between them. The CDR3 covers 15 residues. TCR cDNA, made by 5'RACE template switching, carried an added universal primer site and UMIs. Via MiXCR, TCRdb re-called the 5' RACE reads, giving one row per CDR3 protein. The table includes 99,000 or so distinct CDR3 sequences, under 7% detected once. Sequencing used CD8+ T cells sorted from PBMCs, obtained 10 days after the yellow fever booster vaccination. The V gene is TRBV10-3, the J gene TRBJ2-2; D unclear. The TCR sequence derives from a man younger than 35 who received the YFV17D yellow fever vaccine. The CDR3: CAISQRTETTGELFF. CDR3 nucleotides: TGTGCCATCAGTCAAAGGACGGAAACCACCGGGGAGCTGTTTTTT.